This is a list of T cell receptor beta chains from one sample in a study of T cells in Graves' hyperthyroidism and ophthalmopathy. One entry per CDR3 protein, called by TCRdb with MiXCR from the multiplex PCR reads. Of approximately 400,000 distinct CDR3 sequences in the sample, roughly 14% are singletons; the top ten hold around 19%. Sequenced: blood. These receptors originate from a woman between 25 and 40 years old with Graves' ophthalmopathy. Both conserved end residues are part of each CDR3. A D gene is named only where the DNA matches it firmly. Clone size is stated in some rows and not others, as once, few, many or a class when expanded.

CDR3nt: TGCAGTGCTAGAGATCAAGACAGGGTGATCCAAGAGACCCAGTACTTC
CDR3aa: CSARDQDRVIQETQYF
v_gene: TRBV20-1
d_gene: TRBD1
j_gene: TRBJ2-5
abundance: many

CDR3nt: TGTGCCAGCAGTAAACTACGGGGGCCCCAAGAGACCCAGTACTTC
CDR3aa: CASSKLRGPQETQYF
v_gene: TRBV6-2/TRBV6-3
d_gene: .
j_gene: TRBJ2-5
abundance: many

CDR3nt: TGCGCCAGCAGCCTCCTGGGGGGGCCCTCCTACGAGCAGTACTTC
CDR3aa: CASSLLGGPSYEQYF
v_gene: TRBV5-1
d_gene: .
j_gene: TRBJ2-7
abundance: many

CDR3nt: TGCAGTGCTAGGGGACCTACAGGAAGCTCCTATAATTCACCCCTCCACTTT
CDR3aa: CSARGPTGSSYNSPLHF
v_gene: TRBV20-1
d_gene: .
j_gene: TRBJ1-6
abundance: many

CDR3nt: TGCAGTGCTTGGACAGGGGAAGAGACCCAGTACTTC
CDR3aa: CSAWTGEETQYF
v_gene: TRBV20-1
d_gene: TRBD1
j_gene: TRBJ2-5
abundance: many

CDR3nt: TGTGCCAGCAGTCAAACCGGGACAGGGGATCAGCCCCAGCATTTT
CDR3aa: CASSQTGTGDQPQHF
v_gene: TRBV2
d_gene: TRBD1
j_gene: TRBJ1-5
abundance: few

CDR3nt: TGTGCCAGCAGCTTAAATGGGGGGCCGGCGGATACGCAGTATTTT
CDR3aa: CASSLNGGPADTQYF
v_gene: TRBV7-3
d_gene: .
j_gene: TRBJ2-3
abundance: many

CDR3nt: TGTGCCAGCAGCTTATCCAATGTCGGTCAGCCCCAGCATTTT
CDR3aa: CASSLSNVGQPQHF
v_gene: TRBV11-1
d_gene: .
j_gene: TRBJ1-5
abundance: many

CDR3nt: TGTGCCAGCAGTGAACATGGACAGGGGGCCAGAGATACGCAGTATTTT
CDR3aa: CASSEHGQGARDTQYF
v_gene: TRBV25-1
d_gene: TRBD1
j_gene: TRBJ2-3
abundance: .

CDR3nt: TGTGCCAGCAGCCGACTAGCGGGGGGTCGAGATACGCAGTATTTT
CDR3aa: CASSRLAGGRDTQYF
v_gene: TRBV7-9
d_gene: TRBD2
j_gene: TRBJ2-3
abundance: many

CDR3nt: TGCAGTGCTAGAACCGGAGTGGGTAATGAAAAACTGTTTTTT
CDR3aa: CSARTGVGNEKLFF
v_gene: TRBV20-1
d_gene: .
j_gene: TRBJ1-4
abundance: many